The 17 T cell receptor beta chains below were found in one sample sequenced in a study of CD8+CD57+ T cells in acquired aplastic anemia. For sequencing, patients were chosen who had shown expansion of CD8+CD57+ cells by flow cytometry. Genomic DNA was employed as the template in profiling TCR beta VDJ and CDR3. TCRdb used MiXCR to reprocess the reads, holding one entry per CDR3 protein. Of 450,000 to 600,000 distinct CDR3 sequences listed, more than 25% were seen once; the top ten hold 0.7% to 1%. The sequencing sample was made of sorted CD4+, CD8+, or CD8+CD57+ T cells (not recorded which) from PBMCs. Receptors were obtained from a human donor with aplastic anemia.

This clonotype was counted once. The chain joins TRBV2 to TRBJ1-6; D perhaps matches TRBD1 (6 bases). Trimming left V 2 bases short and J 10 bases short, with 12 bases between. Germline CDR1 and CDR2: SNHLY and FYNNEI. CDR3 size: 14 residues. In DNA, the CDR3 is TGTGCCAGCAGTGAATGGGGGGCGAGGTCACCCCTCCACTTT. It specifies CASSEWGARSPLHF.

The chain carries TRBV10-1 and TRBJ2-3, with a possible D match to TRBD1 (5 bases). The V gene lost 0 bases and the J gene lost 0 bases, with 7 bases spanning the gap. The length of the CDR3 is 15 residues. In germline, CDR1 is WNHNN, CDR2 SYGVQD (reference sequence). The CDR3 reads CASSESTVSTDTQYF. Written as DNA, the CDR3 is TGCGCCAGCAGTGAGTCGACAGTTAGCACAGATACGCAGTATTTT.

The sample holds many counts of this clonotype. V is TRBV19 and J is TRBJ1-5; D might be TRBD1 (6 bases). Germline loops: CDR1 LNHDA, CDR2 SQIVND (reference sequence). This CDR3 region has 15 residues. V was trimmed by 1 base and J by 4 bases, leaving 11 bases between them. CDR3: CASSIANRDNQPQHF. As DNA, the CDR3 is TGTGCCAGTAGTATAGCCAACAGGGATAATCAGCCCCAGCATTTT.

The chain combines TRBV25-1 with TRBJ1-6, with 7 bases that match TRBD1. There are 15 residues in the CDR3. Germline V lookup: CDR1 MGHDK, CDR2 SYGVNS. V dropped 5 bases and J dropped 7; count of bases not matched to a gene: 8. The CDR3 reads CASSPWGQKNSPLHF. CDR3 in DNA: TGTGCCAGCAGTCCATGGGGACAGAAGAATTCACCCCTCCACTTT.

This clonotype was seen a handful of times. The chain couples TRBV6-2 or TRBV6-3 to TRBJ1-2; no reliable D call. CDR1 MNHEY and CDR2 SVGEGT come from the germline V gene. The CDR3 has 15 residues. The V and J ends lost 2 bases and 0 bases respectively, with 10 bases between them. The CDR3 loop reads CASSYIGTANYGYTF. CDR3 in DNA: TGTGCCAGCAGTTACATTGGCACCGCTAACTATGGCTACACCTTC.

The CDR3: CASSQEGVERQPQHF. CDR3 sequence (DNA): TGTGCCAGCAGCCAAGAAGGGGTGGAGAGGCAGCCCCAGCATTTT. This rearrangement joins TRBV3-1 to TRBJ1-5, with D tentatively TRBD1 (5 bases). Germline-derived CDR1 and CDR2 are LGHDT and YNNKEL (reference sequence). The CDR3 totals 15 residues. Trimming pared 0 bases from V and 7 bases from J, leaving 13 bases between.

V is TRBV6-1 and J is TRBJ1-1, with 7 positions matching TRBD1. Germline V gene lookup returns CDR1 MNHNS and CDR2 SASEGT. This CDR3 comprises 13 residues. J gave up 7 bases and V 6 bases, and 8 bases lay outside the gene matches. CDR3 in amino acids: CASSRSTGVEAFF. In nucleotides, the CDR3 is TGTGCCAGCAGCCGCTCTACAGGGGTTGAAGCTTTCTTT.

In its sample, this clonotype was seen many times. The chain uses TRBV20-1 and TRBJ1-1; the D is unclear. With 5 bases removed from V and 6 bases from J, the gap between germline ends came to 7 bases. The germline gives CDR1 DFQATT, CDR2 SNEGSKA (reference sequence). CDR3 length equals 10 residues. CDR3 DNA: TGCAGTGCTGTAGTCGCTGAAGCTTTCTTT. It specifies CSAVVAEAFF.

The V call is TRBV29-1, the J call TRBJ1-6; D uncertain. The CDR3 contains 14 residues. Trimming cost V 4 bases and J 5 bases, with 12 bases left between them. Germline lookup yields CDR1 SQVTM and CDR2 ANQGSEA. CDR3 residues: CSVGYGGDNSPLHF. CDR3 bases: TGCAGCGTTGGATATGGAGGCGATAATTCACCCCTCCACTTT.

This clonotype was picked up a small number of times. This sequence joins TRBV4-1 and TRBJ2-7, with a possible D match to TRBD1 (5 bases). Trimming left V 6 bases short and J 2 bases short, with 14 bases between. The germline V gene encodes CDR1 MGHRA and CDR2 YSYEKL. This CDR3 has 14 amino acids. The CDR3 DNA follows: TGCGCCAGCAGGATCAGGGAAGGGGCCTACGAGCAGTACTTC. Translating gives CASRIREGAYEQYF.

The chain couples TRBV7-9 to TRBJ1-1, with TRBD1 matching 9 bases. This CDR3 has 15 amino acids. Per germline, CDR1 SEHNR and CDR2 FQNEAQ (reference sequence). The V segment lost 3 bases and the J segment 6 bases; nucleotides outside the gene matches: 8. The CDR3 here is CASSFGLQGAAEAFF. The CDR3 region has the DNA TGTGCCAGCAGCTTTGGACTACAGGGGGCGGCTGAAGCTTTCTTT.

This clonotype was detected a few times. The DNA for the CDR3 is TGTGCCAGCGGAAGATCGGTTGGCTACACCTTC. Translation gives CASGRSVGYTF. The chain combines TRBV12-3 or TRBV12-4 with TRBJ1-2; D is uncertain. This CDR3 comprises 11 residues. V was trimmed by 8 bases and J by 7 bases, leaving 11 bases between them.

The table lists this clonotype with many counts. The J gene is TRBJ2-2, the V gene TRBV7-3; D ambiguous. The CDR3 contains 12 residues. Germline V lookup: CDR1 SGHTA, CDR2 FQGTGA. The V gene lost 3 bases and the J gene lost 4 bases, with 3 bases spanning the gap. The DNA of the CDR3 is TGTGCCAGCAGCTTGAGCACCGGGGAGCTGTTTTTT. Its translation is CASSLSTGELFF.

This clonotype came up a few times. As DNA, the CDR3 is TGCAGTGCTAGGTCCCTGGGTGGGCGGACTCCCTACGAGCAGTACTTC. It specifies CSARSLGGRTPYEQYF. The chain couples TRBV20-1 to TRBJ2-7; D might be TRBD2 (5 bases). The CDR3 consists of 16 residues. Per the germline V gene, CDR1 is DFQATT and CDR2 is SNEGSKA (reference sequence). The V end lost 3 bases, the J end lost 2 bases, and 20 bases lay between the germline ends.

In DNA, the CDR3 is TGTGCCAGCAGCTTTGGGAGCGGGAGGATCAACGAGCAGTACTTC. As protein: CASSFGSGRINEQYF. V gene TRBV7-2 combines with J gene TRBJ2-7; TRBD2 matches 9 bases. CDR3 length equals 15 residues. In germline, CDR1 is SGHTA, CDR2 FQGNSA. Losses at the gene ends were 3 bases for V and 5 bases for J; bases not matched to a gene: 8.

The chain has TRBV30 and TRBJ1-4; D is uncertain. Germline values: CDR1 GTSNPN, CDR2 SVGIG (reference sequence). Trimming removed 4 bases at V and 5 bases at J, with 11 bases between. CDR3 length: 13 residues. CDR3 in DNA: TGTGCCTGGAAAGGCTCGCGGAATGAAAAACTGTTTTTT. The encoded protein is CAWKGSRNEKLFF.

Notes on this clonotype: It may be a read error: a sequence one base away is much more abundant. CDR3 amino acids: CASSLGTAPQGAQYF. In DNA, the CDR3 is TGTGCCAGCAGCCTCGGGACCGCACCTCAGGGGGCGCAGTACTTC. The chain joins TRBV7-8 to TRBJ2-7; 8 nucleotides line up with TRBD1. The CDR3 has 15 amino acids. The J segment lost 9 bases and the V segment lost 5 bases, leaving 15 bases of the junction unmatched. Germline CDR1 SGHVS, CDR2 FQNEAQ.